The 26 T cell receptor beta chains reported below all come from one sample, sequenced in a study of human T cells and chemical hapten exposure. Time point indicated: pre-sensitization, week 0. The sample's treatment: therapeutic diphenylcyclopropenone sensitization with weekly scalp DPC. TCRdb used MiXCR to reprocess the RACE reads, holding one entry per CDR3 protein. This sample carries 50,000 to 65,000 distinct CDR3 sequences, 10% to 12% of them seen once, and the ten largest clones take around 4.1%. This specimen was whole blood, taken in connection with sensitization to the hapten diphenylcyclopropenone (DPC). These receptors were collected from a woman in her thirties or forties with alopecia areata. Some clones in this sample may be carry-over from other donors' samples.

This clonotype came up many times. V is TRBV6-5 and J is TRBJ1-1, with D unclear. Trimming pared 8 bases from V and 3 bases from J, leaving 10 bases between. CDR3 length equals 12 residues. Germline-derived CDR1 and CDR2 are MNHEY and SVGAGI. The CDR3 coding sequence is TGTGCCAGCCATCAGTCGTACACTGAAGCTTTCTTT. Protein sequence: CASHQSYTEAFF.

The rearrangement links TRBV28 to TRBJ2-5; no definite D call. The CDR3 extends over 15 amino acids. Trimming removed 4 bases from V and 5 bases from J, with 17 bases in between. Germline values: CDR1 MDHEN, CDR2 SYDVKM. Here the CDR3 DNA reads TGTGCCAGCAGTTCTCCCCCTCGAAGGGCGGAGACCCAGTACTTC. The encoded protein is CASSSPPRRAETQYF.

The chain combines TRBV6-6 with TRBJ2-7; a possible D gene is TRBD2 (6 bases). Trimming took off 5 bases at V and 6 bases at J, with 20 bases between the two ends. The CDR3 sequence is 15 residues long. Germline V lookup: CDR1 MNHNY, CDR2 SVGAGI (reference sequence). The CDR3: CASSLTGTPGVEQYF. CDR3 nucleotides: TGTGCCAGCAGTCTCACCGGGACTCCTGGGGTCGAGCAGTACTTC.

There are a few counts of this clonotype. The rearrangement uses TRBV29-1 and TRBJ2-1, with D maybe TRBD2 (6 bases). The CDR3 sequence is 15 residues long. The V end was cut by 3 bases, the J end by 2 bases, with 14 bases between. CDR1 is SQVTM, CDR2 ANQGSEA, per germline. CDR3 nucleotide sequence: TGCAGCGTTGAGGGACTCCCGACTACCTACAATGAGCAGTTCTTC. This codes for CSVEGLPTTYNEQFF.

The chain couples TRBV6-2 or TRBV6-3 to TRBJ2-2; D uncertain. The CDR3 is made up of 13 amino acids. Trimming took off 8 bases at V and 1 base at J, with 8 bases between the two ends. The germline gives CDR1 MNHEY, CDR2 SVGEGT. The DNA of the CDR3 is TGTGCCAGCGGGCTAGAGAACACCGGGGAGCTGTTTTTT. Amino acids: CASGLENTGELFF.

The chain recombines TRBV30 with TRBJ1-1; D may be TRBD1 (5 bases). The CDR3 is 14 residues long. V gave up 4 bases and J gave up 0 bases, with 12 bases separating them. Germline loops: CDR1 GTSNPN, CDR2 SVGIG (reference sequence). As DNA, the CDR3 is TGTGCCTGGACTCCGGGACCTATGAACACTGAAGCTTTCTTT. Residues: CAWTPGPMNTEAFF.

This clonotype was detected a few times. The chain employs TRBV19 and TRBJ2-1, with 8 bases matching TRBD1. This CDR3 comprises 15 residues. CDR1 is LNHDA, CDR2 SQIVND, per germline (reference sequence). Trimming cost V 3 bases and J 2 bases; bases outside gene matches: 3. This chain's CDR3 is CASSIWTGTYNEQFF. The CDR3 bases are TGTGCCAGTAGTATTTGGACAGGGACCTACAATGAGCAGTTCTTC.

The CDR3 loop reads CASSLVTGVIHSGNTIYF. The DNA for the CDR3 is TGTGCCAGCAGCTTAGTGACAGGGGTTATTCACTCTGGAAACACCATATATTTT. The gene calls are TRBV7-6 and TRBJ1-3, with 8 bases fitting TRBD1. The V gene end was trimmed by 1 base and the J gene end by 0 bases; junction bases not matched to a gene: 8. Germline-derived CDR1 and CDR2 are SGHVS and FNYEAQ. The CDR3 runs to 18 residues.

This clonotype was detected many times. The rearrangement joins TRBV7-2 to TRBJ1-1, with D perhaps matching TRBD1 (6 bases). Germline V gives CDR1 SGHTA, CDR2 FQGNSA. Trimming cost V 5 bases and J 2 bases, with 24 bases left between them. The CDR3 is 18 amino acids. This CDR3 is CASSPPFGQPSKNTEAFF. Here the CDR3 DNA reads TGTGCCAGCAGCCCGCCCTTTGGACAGCCAAGCAAAAACACTGAAGCTTTCTTT.

The gene calls are TRBV7-9 and TRBJ1-1, with no clear D. Germline V gene data show CDR1 as SEHNR and CDR2 as FQNEAQ (reference sequence). With 5 bases removed from V and 7 bases from J, the gap between germline ends came to 14 bases. The CDR3 has 13 residues. The CDR3 coding sequence is TGTGCCAGCAGCGTTAGGGCCGACGGTGAAGCTTTCTTT. Protein sequence: CASSVRADGEAFF.

V usage is TRBV6-4 and J usage is TRBJ2-3, with TRBD1 as a possible D gene (5 bases). The CDR3 is made up of 14 amino acids. Germline CDR1 and CDR2: MRHNA and SNTAGT. V lost 0 bases, J lost 6 bases, and 10 bases lay in between. CDR3 protein: CASSDSQGADTQYF. CDR3 sequence (DNA): TGTGCCAGCAGTGACTCCCAGGGCGCCGATACGCAGTATTTT.

The sample holds many counts of this clonotype. The V call is TRBV7-2, the J call TRBJ1-4; 7 bases agree with TRBD1. CDR1 is SGHTA and CDR2 is FQGNSA in the germline V gene. V lost 2 bases and J lost 10; bases outside the gene matches: 22. This CDR3 region has 19 residues. CDR3 region: CASSLRERSSTGPGGKLFF. DNA of the CDR3: TGTGCCAGCAGCTTACGCGAAAGGTCCTCGACAGGGCCAGGTGGAAAACTGTTTTTT.

In this sample, this clonotype turned up a few times. V gene TRBV7-8 combines with J gene TRBJ1-1; D not resolved. The V gene lost 7 bases and the J gene lost 0 bases, with 12 bases spanning the gap. CDR1 is SGHVS and CDR2 is FQNEAQ in the germline V gene. This CDR3 is 14 amino acids long. The CDR3 loop is CASTLQPLNTEAFF. CDR3 DNA: TGTGCCAGCACGCTCCAGCCCCTGAACACTGAAGCTTTCTTT.

This clonotype has more than one count but fewer than ten. V usage is TRBV11-2 and J usage is TRBJ2-3; 8 bases are a match to TRBD1. This CDR3 contains 15 residues. Germline CDR1 reads SGHAT; CDR2 reads FQNNGV. The V segment lost 4 bases and the J segment 2 bases; nucleotides outside the gene matches: 5. The CDR3 nucleotides are TGTGCCAGCAGCTCGCTCAGGGGGCCCACAGATACGCAGTATTTT. Protein product: CASSSLRGPTDTQYF.

The chain links TRBV30 to TRBJ2-7; D possibly matches TRBD1 or TRBD2 (5 bases each). The CDR3 totals 13 residues. Germline V lookup: CDR1 GTSNPN, CDR2 SVGIG (reference sequence). V was pared by 5 bases and J by 2 bases, with 13 bases between. CDR3 bases: TGTGCCTGGTCGGGACGGTTGACCTACGAGCAGTACTTC. Translated, it gives CAWSGRLTYEQYF. The complete variable domain, with remaining parts taken from reference TRBV30 and TRBJ2-7, reads SQTIHQWPATLVQPVGSPLSLECTVEGTSNPNLYWYRQAAGRGLQLLFYSVGIGQISSEVPQNLSASRPQDRQFILSSKKLLLSDSGFYLCAWSGRLTYEQYFGPGTRLTVT.

The chain has TRBV20-1 and TRBJ2-7; 8 bases are shared with TRBD2. Unmatched junction bases numbered 5, after V lost 5 bases and J lost 2 bases. CDR1 is DFQATT, CDR2 SNEGSKA, per germline (reference sequence). CDR3 size: 13 residues. CDR3 in DNA: TGCAGTGCTTCAGGACTAGCTCCCTACGAGCAGTACTTC. Residues: CSASGLAPYEQYF.

V usage is TRBV6-2 or TRBV6-3 and J usage is TRBJ2-7; tentatively, D is TRBD2 (6 bases). From germline, CDR1 is MNHEY and CDR2 SVGEGT. This CDR3 has 14 residues. V shed 5 bases and J shed 7 bases, with 18 bases lying between them. The CDR3: CASSGLATPLEQYF. Written as DNA, the CDR3 is TGTGCCAGCAGTGGCCTAGCGACACCGCTGGAGCAGTACTTC.

The V gene is TRBV12-5, the J gene TRBJ2-7; D uncertain. The ends were cut back, 0 bases at V and 6 bases at J, with 12 bases in the middle. This CDR3 has 14 amino acids. The germline gives CDR1 LGHNT, CDR2 FRNRAP. DNA of the CDR3: TGTGCTAGTGGTTTGGTAGAATCCCCTCCCGAGCAGTACTTC. This translates into CASGLVESPPEQYF.

The chain uses TRBV6-2 or TRBV6-3 and TRBJ2-2; D gene uncertain. In germline, CDR1 is MNHEY, CDR2 SVGEGT. V lost 2 bases and J 5 bases, leaving 12 bases between the germline ends. CDR3 length: 15 amino acids. The CDR3 DNA reads TGTGCCAGCAGTTACAAAGTCCATTCTACCGGGGAGCTGTTTTTT. It specifies CASSYKVHSTGELFF.

This clonotype was picked up a small number of times. The chain joins TRBV7-2 to TRBJ2-6, with D tentatively TRBD1 (6 bases). The germline gives CDR1 SGHTA, CDR2 FQGNSA. The CDR3 runs 15 residues. Trimming removed 5 bases at V and 4 bases at J, with 12 bases between. The CDR3, as DNA: TGTGCCAGCAGCCCATGGACAGCAGGGGCCAACGTCCTGACTTTC. Protein: CASSPWTAGANVLTF.

This chain connects TRBV3-1 to TRBJ2-7; D unclear. Germline CDR1 and CDR2: LGHDT and YNNKEL (reference sequence). V lost 8 bases and J lost 7, with 18 bases in between. This CDR3 contains 13 residues. The CDR3 DNA reads as TGTGCCAGCGGTACCGTGGGTGAAGGGGAGCAGTACTTC. Protein sequence: CASGTVGEGEQYF.

In its sample, this clonotype was seen many times. The V call is TRBV27, the J call TRBJ2-5; D gene ambiguous. V was trimmed by 6 bases and J by 5 bases, leaving 19 bases between them. The CDR3 loop spans 15 amino acids. Germline CDR1 and CDR2: MNHEY and SMNVEV (reference sequence). CDR3 in DNA: TGTGCCAGCAGCCTAGGGCCCACGGCGGTGGAGACCCAGTACTTC. As protein: CASSLGPTAVETQYF.

This clonotype occurred a few times. This sequence joins TRBV19 and TRBJ1-1; D is uncertain. V was shortened by 7 bases and J by 1 base, with 16 bases between the two germline ends. Germline V gene sequence: CDR1 LNHDA, CDR2 SQIVND (reference sequence). This CDR3 contains 15 residues. CDR3 sequence reads: CASTPGSPGNTEAFF. DNA for the CDR3: TGTGCCAGTACGCCCGGCAGCCCGGGGAACACTGAAGCTTTCTTT.

This clonotype has at least ten counts. CDR3 loop: CSARLQGSSGANVLTF. The CDR3, as DNA: TGCAGTGCTAGACTCCAGGGGAGCTCTGGGGCCAACGTCCTGACTTTC. V gene TRBV20-1 combines with J gene TRBJ2-6; the D gene is possibly TRBD1 (6 bases). V was shortened by 2 bases and J by 0 bases, with 11 bases between the two germline ends. The germline V gene encodes CDR1 DFQATT and CDR2 SNEGSKA (reference sequence). The length of the CDR3 is 16 residues.

This clonotype is medium-sized within its sample. The genes are TRBV27 and TRBJ2-7; D unresolved. Germline V gene lookup returns CDR1 MNHEY and CDR2 SMNVEV (reference sequence). Trimming cost V 2 bases and J 1 base, with 12 bases left between them. CDR3 size: 15 residues. The CDR3 loop is CASSLSQVSSYEQYF. CDR3 nucleotides: TGTGCCAGCAGTTTAAGTCAGGTGTCGTCCTACGAGCAGTACTTC.

This chain links TRBV11-2 with TRBJ1-3; the D is unclear. From germline, CDR1 is SGHAT and CDR2 FQNNGV. Deletions cut 4 bases from V and 5 bases from J, with 18 bases between. This CDR3 has 16 amino acids. The CDR3 bases are TGTGCCAGCAGCTCTCGAAACCGCCAGATAAGAAACACCATATATTTT. Its translation: CASSSRNRQIRNTIYF. Combining the CDR3 with reference TRBV11-2 and TRBJ1-3 gives the whole variable domain EAGVAQSPRYKIIEKRQSVAFWCNPISGHATLYWYQQILGQGPKLLIQFQNNGVVDDSQLPKDRFSAERLKGVDSTLKIQPAKLEDSAVYLCASSSRNRQIRNTIYFGEGSWLTVV.